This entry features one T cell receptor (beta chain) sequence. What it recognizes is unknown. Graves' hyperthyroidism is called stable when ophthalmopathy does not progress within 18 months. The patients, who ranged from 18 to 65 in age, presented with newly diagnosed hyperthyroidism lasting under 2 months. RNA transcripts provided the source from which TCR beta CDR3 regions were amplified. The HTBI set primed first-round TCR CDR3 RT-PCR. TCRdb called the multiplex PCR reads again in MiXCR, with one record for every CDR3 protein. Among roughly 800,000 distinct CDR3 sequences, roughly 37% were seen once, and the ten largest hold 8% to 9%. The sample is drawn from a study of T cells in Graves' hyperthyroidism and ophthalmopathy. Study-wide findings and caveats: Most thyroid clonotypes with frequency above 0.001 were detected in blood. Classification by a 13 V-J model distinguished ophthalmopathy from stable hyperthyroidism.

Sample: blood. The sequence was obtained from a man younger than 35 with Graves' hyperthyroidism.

The CDR3 sequence: CASSPSADQTGSSRTF. CDR3 coding DNA: TGTGCCAGCAGCCCTTCCGCCGATCAGACAGGGAGTAGTCGCACCTTC. The chain couples TRBV7-2 to TRBJ1-2, with 7 bases that match TRBD1. Trimming removed 5 bases from V and 13 bases from J; junction bases left unmatched: 22. The CDR3 length is 16 residues. Germline V gene data show CDR1 as SGHTA and CDR2 as FQGNSA. Combining the CDR3 with reference TRBV7-2 and TRBJ1-2 gives the whole variable domain GAGVSQSPSNKVTEKGKDVELRCDPISGHTALYWYRQSLGQGLEFLIYFQGNSAPDKSGLPSDRFSAERTGGSVSTLTIQRTQQEDSAVYLCASSPSADQTGSSRTFGSGTRLTVV.